This is a list of T cell receptor beta chains from one sample in a study of blood T cell repertoires in COVID-19. Sequencing was performed with immunoSEQ multiplex PCR; in TCRdb, only in-frame clones are kept and a portion is missing. The table lists 200,000 to 250,000 clones, about 78% of them singletons, with under 8.5% in the top ten. Source material: peripheral blood. Receptors were obtained from a woman in her 70s with acute or convalescent COVID-19. CDR3s include the opening cysteine and the closing phenylalanine or tryptophan. The D gene is left open where the match is weak. Only some rows state a clone size, as once, few, many or a class for expanded clones.

V: TRBV5-1
D: -
size: -
length: 15
J: TRBJ1-4
DNA: TGCGCCAGCAGGCGCCTGATGGAGCCTAATGAAAAACTGTTTTTT
CDR3: CASRRLMEPNEKLFF

V: TRBV5-1
D: -
size: -
length: 14
J: TRBJ2-5
DNA: TGCGCCAGCAGCTTGGCCTACGACAAAGAGACCCAGTACTTC
CDR3: CASSLAYDKETQYF

V: TRBV19
D: TRBD1
size: -
length: 15
J: TRBJ1-5
DNA: TGTGCCAGTAGTTCCGGGACAGGGAAAAATCAGCCCCAGCATTTT
CDR3: CASSSGTGKNQPQHF

V: TRBV18
D: -
size: -
length: 13
J: TRBJ1-5
DNA: TGTGCCAGCTCACCCGACAGGAATCAGCCCCAGCATTTT
CDR3: CASSPDRNQPQHF

V: TRBV18
D: TRBD2
size: -
length: 19
J: TRBJ2-7
DNA: TGTGCCAGCTCACCAGTTTCCCTAGCGGGGGCCACTCGATCCTACGAGCAGTACTTC
CDR3: CASSPVSLAGATRSYEQYF

V: TRBV9
D: -
size: many
length: 15
J: TRBJ2-3
DNA: TGTGCCAGCAGCCCGGGGGTTACGCGGGCAGATACGCAGTATTTT
CDR3: CASSPGVTRADTQYF

V: TRBV5-1
D: TRBD2
size: -
length: 14
J: TRBJ2-3
DNA: TGCGCCAGCAGCTTGCGGGGGGGAGCAGATACGCAGTATTTT
CDR3: CASSLRGGADTQYF

V: TRBV29-1
D: -
size: -
length: 14
J: TRBJ2-3
DNA: TGCAGCGTTAGGTCGGAGGGGATGACAGATACGCAGTATTTT
CDR3: CSVRSEGMTDTQYF

V: TRBV18
D: -
size: -
length: 17
J: TRBJ1-6
DNA: TGTGCCAGCTCAGGGTCCCTGGGGGCCGGCAATAATTCACCCCTCCACTTT
CDR3: CASSGSLGAGNNSPLHF

V: TRBV20-1
D: TRBD1
size: -
length: 14
J: TRBJ2-7
DNA: TGCAGTGCTAGTACAGGGGCAGGGCACTACGAGCAGTACTTC
CDR3: CSASTGAGHYEQYF

V: TRBV4-1
D: TRBD2
size: -
length: 16
J: TRBJ2-5
DNA: TGCGCCAGCAGCCTCTCGGGAGCGGGGGGGGAGGAGACCCAGTACTTC
CDR3: CASSLSGAGGEETQYF

V: TRBV6-5
D: -
size: -
length: 11
J: TRBJ1-4
DNA: TGTGCCAGCAGTATACAGGGTGACCTGTTTTTT
CDR3: CASSIQGDLFF

V: TRBV7-3
D: TRBD1
size: -
length: 14
J: TRBJ2-7
DNA: TGTGCCAGCAGCGTAGACAGGGGGCCCTACGAGCAGTACTTC
CDR3: CASSVDRGPYEQYF

V: TRBV7-2
D: -
size: -
length: 13
J: TRBJ2-7
DNA: TGTGCCAGCACAATCGTACGCAGGGGCCCTATGTACTTC
CDR3: CASTIVRRGPMYF

V: TRBV5-5
D: -
size: -
length: 12
J: TRBJ2-2
DNA: TGTGCCAGCAGCTTCGGAGCCGGGGAGCTGTTTTTT
CDR3: CASSFGAGELFF

V: TRBV7-8
D: TRBD1
size: -
length: 16
J: TRBJ2-7
DNA: TGTGCCAGCAGCTTAGTGGTCCCGGGACAGGGGTACGAGCAGTACTTC
CDR3: CASSLVVPGQGYEQYF

V: TRBV19
D: -
size: -
length: 15
J: TRBJ2-5
DNA: TGTGCCAGTAGTATAGGGGGGCTAGGAGGCGGGACCCAGTACTTC
CDR3: CASSIGGLGGGTQYF

V: TRBV18
D: TRBD1
size: few
length: 13
J: TRBJ2-7
DNA: TGTGCCAGCTCATCCGGGACAGAGTTTGGGCAGTACTTC
CDR3: CASSSGTEFGQYF

V: TRBV3-1/TRBV3-2
D: -
size: -
length: 15
J: TRBJ1-2
DNA: TGTGCCAGCAGCCTTAAACAGGGCTCGATAATGGGCTACACCTTC
CDR3: CASSLKQGSIMGYTF

V: TRBV7-9
D: TRBD2
size: -
length: 17
J: TRBJ2-1
DNA: TGTGCCAGCAGCGAGGCGGTAGCGGGGGGGCCCTACAATGAGCAGTTCTTC
CDR3: CASSEAVAGGPYNEQFF

V: TRBV30
D: -
size: -
length: 15
J: TRBJ2-4
DNA: TGTGCCTGGAGTGGACAGTTACTAGCCAAAAACATTCAGTACTTC
CDR3: CAWSGQLLAKNIQYF

V: TRBV5-8
D: TRBD2
size: -
length: 16
J: TRBJ2-1
DNA: TGTGCCAGCAGCTACTCAGGCGCGGGGGGGCTTCAGGAGCAGTTCTTC
CDR3: CASSYSGAGGLQEQFF

V: TRBV29-1
D: TRBD1
size: -
length: 14
J: TRBJ1-2
DNA: TGCAGCGTTGAAGTCTCACAGGGGGCGCGAGGCTACACCTTC
CDR3: CSVEVSQGARGYTF

V: TRBV2
D: TRBD1
size: -
length: 15
J: TRBJ1-1
DNA: TGTGCCAGCAGGATCCGGACAGGGGAAACAACTGAAGCTTTCTTT
CDR3: CASRIRTGETTEAFF

V: TRBV6-5
D: -
size: -
length: 13
J: TRBJ1-5
DNA: TGTGCCAGCAGCGGGGGGGGTGCGCCGCCCCAGCATTTT
CDR3: CASSGGGAPPQHF

V: TRBV10-3
D: TRBD1
size: -
length: 14
J: TRBJ2-5
DNA: TGTGCCATCAGTGGACAGGGGGCGCGGGAGACCCAGTACTTC
CDR3: CAISGQGARETQYF

V: TRBV9
D: TRBD1
size: -
length: 20
J: TRBJ2-5
DNA: TGTGCCAGCAGCGTAGCCCCGACAGGGGGTGGCTCTTCTGAACAAGAGACCCAGTACTTC
CDR3: CASSVAPTGGGSSEQETQYF

V: TRBV19
D: TRBD2
size: -
length: 15
J: TRBJ2-5
DNA: TGTGCCAGTAGTACCAGCGGGGGGATTCAAGAGACCCAGTACTTC
CDR3: CASSTSGGIQETQYF

V: TRBV5-6
D: -
size: -
length: 11
J: TRBJ2-5
DNA: TGTGCCAGCAGCGTCGGGAAGACCCAGTACTTC
CDR3: CASSVGKTQYF

V: TRBV25-1
D: TRBD2
size: -
length: 17
J: TRBJ2-3
DNA: TGTGCCAGCAGTGCAGGACTAGCGGGGGGTTACACAGATACGCAGTATTTT
CDR3: CASSAGLAGGYTDTQYF

V: TRBV2
D: -
size: -
length: 14
J: TRBJ2-7
DNA: TGTGCCAGCAGTTGGCTAGCGAATAGTCCCGAGCAGTACTTC
CDR3: CASSWLANSPEQYF

V: TRBV18
D: -
size: few
length: 14
J: TRBJ1-2
DNA: TGTGCCAGCTCACCACCGATAGAGAACTATGGCTACACCTTC
CDR3: CASSPPIENYGYTF

V: TRBV28
D: TRBD1
size: -
length: 14
J: TRBJ1-6
DNA: TGTGCCAGCAGTACGGGACAGGGGGGTTCACCCCTCCACTTT
CDR3: CASSTGQGGSPLHF

V: TRBV24-1
D: -
size: -
length: 16
J: TRBJ2-3
DNA: TGTGCCACCAGTGGTTCCTTTGGGGAGGTTGGAGATACGCAGTATTTT
CDR3: CATSGSFGEVGDTQYF

V: TRBV5-4
D: -
size: once
length: 15
J: TRBJ1-4
DNA: TGTGCCAGCAGCTTGGAGGCAGGTTCCAATGAAAAACTGTTTTTT
CDR3: CASSLEAGSNEKLFF

V: TRBV18
D: -
size: -
length: 16
J: TRBJ2-3
DNA: TGTGCCAGCTCACCATCGGCGGGGGCTTGGTCAGATACGCAGTATTTT
CDR3: CASSPSAGAWSDTQYF

V: TRBV29-1
D: -
size: -
length: 12
J: TRBJ2-7
DNA: TGCAGCGTTGACAGGGGTCCGTACGAGCAGTACTTC
CDR3: CSVDRGPYEQYF

V: TRBV30
D: TRBD1
size: -
length: 13
J: TRBJ1-5
DNA: TGTGCCTGGAAAGGGACAGGGGGTAAGCCCCAGCATTTT
CDR3: CAWKGTGGKPQHF

V: TRBV28
D: TRBD1
size: few
length: 13
J: TRBJ1-3
DNA: TGTGCCACGGAACCGGGACAGGTGAACACCATATATTTT
CDR3: CATEPGQVNTIYF

V: TRBV7-3
D: TRBD2
size: many
length: 14
J: TRBJ2-3
DNA: TGTGCCAGCGCACGGGGGGGCCGGACAGATACGCAGTATTTT
CDR3: CASARGGRTDTQYF

V: TRBV6-5
D: -
size: -
length: 15
J: TRBJ1-2
DNA: TGTGCCAGCACTGCGGCAGGGAAGACCCTCTATGGCTACACCTTC
CDR3: CASTAAGKTLYGYTF

V: TRBV7-8
D: -
size: -
length: 13
J: TRBJ1-4
DNA: TGTGCCAGCAGCCGGTCCCGGGATGAAAAACTGTTTTTT
CDR3: CASSRSRDEKLFF

V: TRBV5-8
D: TRBD2
size: -
length: 16
J: TRBJ2-5
DNA: TGTGCCAGCAGCCGCGGGACTAGCGGGGGGGAAGAGACCCAGTACTTC
CDR3: CASSRGTSGGEETQYF

V: TRBV15
D: -
size: -
length: 17
J: TRBJ2-5
DNA: TGTGCCACCAGCAGAGTAGGAGAGGCAGGGGTTCAAGAGACCCAGTACTTC
CDR3: CATSRVGEAGVQETQYF